Detailed here is one T cell receptor beta chain. It lacks a known antigen. Base quality data are lacking; no much larger clone is found one base away. Counted from cysteine to phenylalanine, this CDR3 has 14 amino acids. Only CDR3 DNA is held: 42 bases, read in frame from base 1. V lost 6 bases and J lost 7 bases; the stretch between them is 18 bases long. Via the germline V gene (reference sequence), CDR1 is LNHDA and CDR2 SQIVND. These data come from a study of shared clonotypes between healthy human individuals (dated by TCRdb to 2018 to 2020). The study in broad terms: The cohort comprised two women and a few men aged 18 to 49 years. For each donor, CD4 naive and CD4 memory were each run on three plates, CD8 naive on two plates, and CD8 memory on one plate. Blood TCR repertoires of about 5 healthy adults were deeply sequenced to estimate repertoire size and the extent of clonotype sharing between individuals. To increase sequencing depth and limit assay-specific biases, different laboratories used diverse techniques to prepare libraries and sequence TCR repertoires. Each donor's leukapheresis produced roughly between roughly 0.85 and 9.5 billion PBMCs. Results and caveats for the whole study, not just this receptor: Estimated clonotype richness was generally larger for naive than for memory subsets. When a handful of donors were compared, the shared fraction of clonotypes was around 5.1% for naive CD4, around 3.6% for naive CD8, 2% to 2.5% for memory CD4, and around 0.37% for memory CD8. Compared with non-shared clonotypes, the clonotypes found in all four sorted-subset donors had higher generation probabilities. Sampling was limited to blood, and TCR repertoires in tissue likely differ from TCR repertoires in blood. Pairwise subsampling led to the expectation that sequencing depth would affect the degree of clonotype sharing among donors. Even with the large sequencing depth, rarefaction of the sorted-subset datasets indicated that sequencing was incomplete. The genetic and exposure-history diversity represented was limited by the small number of donors.

Using the deep immunoSEQ assay, TCR CDR3 regions were amplified from genomic DNA by multiplex PCR. Extracted genomic DNA from each cell subset was spread evenly across all wells of several immunoSEQ 96-well plates, with each plate serving as a replicate. Each replicate PCR for sorted subsets received about 220 ng genomic DNA, equal to about 30,000 T cell genomes. Purified libraries were quantified with a Qubit 3.0 fluorometer, sized on a Bioanalyzer 2100, and re-quantified with the KAPA Library Quantification kit. Every immunoSEQ 96-well plate was sequenced on a dedicated single-read 150-cycle Illumina NextSeq 550 flow cell. Concerning the study's data processing: Because the immunoSEQ output held only junctional sequences and lacked quality scores, the filtering could not match the filtering applied to full-length reads. To assign V/J genes and CDR3, sequences were annotated using PyIR, a Python wrapper for IgBLAST v1.9, with IMGT germline references. Reads were filtered out if the reads had weak V/J assignments (E-value above 1e-6), no CDR3, stop codons, out-of-frame junctions, or ambiguous translated residues. V3J clonotypes were defined by identical inferred V gene, J gene, and CDR3 amino acid sequence. To compute the percentage overlap between repertoires, the number of shared unique clonotypes was divided by the size of the smaller repertoire. RTK rarefaction, the Chao1 estimator, and Recon v2.1 estimates of unobserved clonotypes were used to assess repertoire richness. OLGA was used to compute generation probabilities for all TCRbeta clonotypes that the gDNA method yielded from a few donors. TCRdb provides this immuneACCESS table in a form limited to in-frame rearrangements. Some clones are lacking; in checked studies, under half of them reflect an unresolved V gene, and why the rest are absent is not known. V, J and clone size are those of that table, while D and trimming were read from the DNA. The sample table lists millions of clones, just over 90% of them with a count of one. Roughly 0.13% of the sample comes from the top ten.

The donors were healthy, HIV-negative adults who had no recently reported acute infections or vaccinations. Every donor was a Caucasian adult residing in Nashville, Tennessee, USA. Magnetic negative selection was used to enrich CD4+ T cells, after which naive cells were positively selected on CD45RA and the negative fraction became the memory subset. Blood was collected by leukapheresis, and PBMCs were isolated by Ficoll-Histopaque density gradient centrifugation and then cryopreserved in liquid nitrogen vapor phase. Analytical flow cytometry was used to check the purity and quantity of each magnetically sorted T cell population. Each sorted fraction had its genomic DNA isolated and then quantified by UV absorbance on a Nanodrop 2000c.

The TCR comes from a young man in good health. Specimen: naive CD4+ T cells sorted from blood. The cell subset or site label here, explained by the study, means: CD45RA+ positively selected. The chain is encoded by TRBV19 joined to TRBJ1-2; the D gene is perhaps TRBD1, on 5 matching bases. The CDR3 reads as follows: CASSETQGAGGYTF. The sequence in DNA is TGTGCCAGTAGCGAAACTCAGGGCGCGGGTGGCTACACCTTC.